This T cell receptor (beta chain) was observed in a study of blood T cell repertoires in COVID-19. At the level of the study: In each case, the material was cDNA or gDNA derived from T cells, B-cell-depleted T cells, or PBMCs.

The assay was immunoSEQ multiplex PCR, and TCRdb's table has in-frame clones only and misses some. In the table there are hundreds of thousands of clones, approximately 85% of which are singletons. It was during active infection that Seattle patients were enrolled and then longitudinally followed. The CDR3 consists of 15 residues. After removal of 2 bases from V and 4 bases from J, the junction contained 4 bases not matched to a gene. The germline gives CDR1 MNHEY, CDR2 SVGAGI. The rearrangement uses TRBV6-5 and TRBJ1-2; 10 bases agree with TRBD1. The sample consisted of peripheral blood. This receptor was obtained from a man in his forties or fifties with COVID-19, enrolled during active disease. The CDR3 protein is CASSYGTGDGYGYTF. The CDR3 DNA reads TGTGCCAGCAGTTACGGGACAGGGGATGGCTATGGCTACACCTTC.